One and the same sample provided the 13 T cell receptor beta chains below, sequenced in a study of blood T cells in healthy people across ages. A second PCR, run for about 7 to 11 cycles, used a sample-barcoded 5' primer plus a J-beta primer mix. Using its own MiXCR run on the 5' RACE reads, TCRdb lists one record per CDR3 protein. The top ten clones hold around 25% of a sample with over 600,000 distinct CDR3 sequences, 45% to 70% of them seen once. Material for sequencing was blood. These receptors all stem from a man aged 35-49 years in good health.

The chain recombines TRBV3-1 with TRBJ2-1, with 9 bases fitting TRBD2. Germline V gives CDR1 LGHDT, CDR2 YNNKEL (reference sequence). V was clipped by 4 bases and J by 9 bases; unmatched bases: 16. The CDR3 spans 17 residues. CDR3 bases: TGTGCCAGCAGCCGAGGTTTAGCGGGAGTATCTGTCCGTGAGCAGTTCTTC. Amino acid sequence: CASSRGLAGVSVREQFF.

This clonotype occurred a few times. For the CDR3, the DNA is TGCAGTGCTAGAGATCAGATTCGGGTGTACGAGCAGTACTTC. Translation: CSARDQIRVYEQYF. The chain joins TRBV20-1 to TRBJ2-7; D not resolved. CDR1 and CDR2 from the germline V gene are DFQATT and SNEGSKA (reference sequence). Trimming took off 0 bases at V and 4 bases at J, with 13 bases between the two ends. The CDR3 is 14 amino acids.

The chain couples TRBV6-2 or TRBV6-3 to TRBJ2-5; D is undetermined. The CDR3 loop spans 17 amino acids. Germline lookup yields CDR1 MNHEY and CDR2 SVGEGT. Trimming cost V 5 bases and J 4 bases, with 23 bases left between them. CDR3 nucleotide sequence: TGTGCCAGCAGTCTAGGAGCCGGTTTGGCGGTTGGAGAGACCCAGTACTTC. Translated: CASSLGAGLAVGETQYF.

V and J are TRBV11-3 and TRBJ2-4; weak D call: TRBD2 (5 bases). Germline-derived CDR1 and CDR2 are SGHNT and YENEEA. This CDR3 spans 15 amino acids. V was shortened by 5 bases and J by 8 bases, with 19 bases between the two germline ends. CDR3 residues: CASSPSTGFPDIQYF. The CDR3 nucleotides read TGTGCCAGCAGCCCGTCGACGGGGTTTCCGGACATTCAGTACTTC.

Only a few counts were recorded for this clonotype. The gene calls are TRBV7-2 and TRBJ1-4; no clear D gene. CDR1 SGHTA and CDR2 FQGNSA come from the germline V gene. The CDR3 extends over 15 amino acids. V gave up 3 bases and J gave up 0 bases, with 8 bases separating them. The CDR3 loop reads CASSFTRATNEKLFF. The CDR3 region has the DNA TGTGCCAGCAGCTTCACTCGAGCAACTAATGAAAAACTGTTTTTT.

V is TRBV20-1 and J is TRBJ2-5; 12 nucleotides agree with TRBD2. Germline trimming cut 0 bases from V and 2 bases from J; bases unmatched to any gene: 13. CDR1 and CDR2 from the germline V gene are DFQATT and SNEGSKA (reference sequence). This CDR3 has 19 residues. The CDR3 sequence: CSARDRRLAGATIQETQYF. The CDR3 nucleotides are TGCAGTGCTAGAGATCGAAGACTAGCGGGGGCTACCATACAAGAGACCCAGTACTTC.

The chain combines TRBV29-1 with TRBJ2-2, with 8 bases lining up with TRBD2. CDR1 is SQVTM and CDR2 is ANQGSEA in the germline V gene. V lost 6 bases to trimming and J lost 9 bases; unmatched junction nucleotides: 9. The CDR3 runs to 13 residues. CDR3 in DNA: TGCAGCGTCGGAGGACCGGGGGGGAGGGAGCTGTTTTTT. It yields the protein CSVGGPGGRELFF.

This clonotype occurred many times. This chain uses TRBV5-1 with TRBJ1-2, with 10 bases lining up with TRBD1. The CDR3 contains 15 residues. From germline, CDR1 is SGHRS and CDR2 YFSETQ. The junction had 3 bases not matched to a gene; V was cut back by 1 base and J by 3 bases. In DNA form, the CDR3 reads TGCGCCAGCAGCTTGTCCGGGACAGGGGACTATGGCTACACCTTC. Translating gives CASSLSGTGDYGYTF.

The chain carries TRBV4-1 and TRBJ2-3; 11 nucleotides agree with TRBD1. The germline V gene has CDR1 MGHRA and CDR2 YSYEKL. V lost 3 bases to trimming and J lost 6 bases; unmatched junction nucleotides: 8. The CDR3 sequence is 16 residues long. The CDR3 is CASSQRTGGATDTQYF. The CDR3 coding sequence is TGCGCCAGCAGCCAGCGGACAGGGGGCGCGACGGATACGCAGTATTTT.

This clonotype has a single count. The rearrangement joins TRBV20-1 to TRBJ2-7; D tentatively fits TRBD1 or TRBD2 (5 bases each). Germline V gene lookup returns CDR1 DFQATT and CDR2 SNEGSKA (reference sequence). The length of the CDR3 is 14 residues. Trimming pared 4 bases from V and 0 bases from J, leaving 13 bases between. CDR3: CSANARGGSYEQYF. CDR3 coding DNA: TGCAGTGCTAATGCTCGGGGCGGCTCCTACGAGCAGTACTTC.

The table lists this clonotype with a count of one. The junction differs from germline at one of its ends, possibly a read error. V is TRBV19 and J is TRBJ2-3; no firm D call. This CDR3 spans 13 amino acids. Germline V gene lookup returns CDR1 LNHDA and CDR2 SQIVND (reference sequence). This chain's CDR3 is CANSRVPADTQYF. The CDR3 DNA follows: TGTGCCAATAGTAGGGTGCCAGCAGATACGCAGTATTTT. The whole variable domain, filled in from reference TRBV19 and TRBJ2-3, reads DGGITQSPKYLFRKEGQNVTLSCEQNLNHDAMYWYRQDPGQGLRLIYYSQIVNDFQKGDIAEGYSVSREKKESFPLTVTSAQKNPTAFYLCANSRVPADTQYFGPGTRLTVL.

The chain has TRBV7-2 and TRBJ2-2, with 7 bases identical to TRBD2. The CDR3 runs to 15 residues. The V gene end was trimmed by 2 bases and the J gene end by 7 bases; junction bases not matched to a gene: 7. Germline lookup yields CDR1 SGHTA and CDR2 FQGNSA. The CDR3 is CASSLSPGRVGELFF. CDR3 DNA: TGTGCCAGCAGCTTATCCCCGGGGAGGGTCGGGGAGCTGTTTTTT.

CDR3 protein: CASSSLGSYGYTF. CDR3 DNA sequence: TGTGCCAGCAGCTCCTTAGGGTCCTATGGCTACACCTTC. J is TRBJ1-2 and V is TRBV7-2; D gene ambiguous. The CDR3 totals 13 residues. V was pared by 4 bases and J by 4 bases, with 10 bases between. The germline CDR1 and CDR2 sequences are SGHTA and FQGNSA.